This T cell receptor beta chain was identified during a study of technical replicates of blood from a few donors. The data were produced by immunoSEQ multiplex PCR, yet TCRdb's version contains in-frame clones alone and is incomplete. The data show around 100,000 clones, 96% seen once. The germline gives CDR1 MDHEN, CDR2 SYDVKM. There are 13 residues in the CDR3. Trimming stripped 3 bases from V and 5 bases from J, with 10 bases between. This receptor was identified in a human donor in good health. Sequences were obtained from T cells isolated from PBMCs. The rearrangement joins TRBV28 to TRBJ2-5; a weak D match, TRBD2 (5 bases). The CDR3, as DNA: TGTGCCAGCAGTTTCCGGGAATGGGAGACCCAGTACTTC. Translated, it gives CASSFREWETQYF.